One T cell receptor (beta chain) is described in this entry. As yet, its antigen is unknown. Assay used: immunoSEQ multiplex PCR; TCRdb lists only in-frame clones, some missing. The sample contains under 130,000 clones, around 83% of which appear only once. V lost 5 bases and J lost 6; bases outside the gene matches: 8. This CDR3 spans 15 amino acids. Per germline, CDR1 MDHEN and CDR2 SYDVKM. The sample originates from a study of cytomegalovirus exposure and HLA in healthy donors. Across the study: The same platform as the approximately 670 first-cohort repertoires was used for the 120 validation repertoires, a later analysis reported.

Points from the study as a whole: As confirmed in vitro, three CMV-associated chains were specific for CMV antigens. High sensitivity and specificity were reportedly achieved when the classifier diagnosed cytomegalovirus status. Researchers counted approximately 160 TCR beta chains as cytomegalovirus-associated.

What was sequenced was PBMCs. The clonotype comes from a young woman in good health and CMV-seropositive. The chain recombines TRBV28 with TRBJ2-2; TRBD1 matches at 8 bases. CDR3 in amino acids: CASSRGTGGAGELFF. The CDR3 DNA reads TGTGCCAGCAGTCGCGGGACAGGCGGGGCCGGGGAGCTGTTTTTT.